One sample yielded the 30 T cell receptor beta chains listed below, sequenced in a study of lymphopenia after photon versus proton radiotherapy. TCRdb keeps only in-frame clones here, not all; method: immunoSEQ multiplex PCR. The sample has 150,000 to 200,000 clones, approximately 91% seen once. Specimen: peripheral blood, collected from a patient treated with photon-based radiotherapy. The origin of the receptors is a man aged 45-60 years with gastric cancer.

The chain has TRBV2 and TRBJ1-5; D is uncertain. The CDR3 is made up of 12 amino acids. Trimming left V 8 bases short and J 3 bases short, with 8 bases between. Germline assignment: CDR1 SNHLY and CDR2 FYNNEI. The CDR3 DNA follows: TGTGCCAGCCGACGGCTCAATCAGCCCCAGCATTTT. Protein: CASRRLNQPQHF.

This clone was counted a few times. The chain has TRBV7-9 and TRBJ2-1; 9 bases fit TRBD1. After removal of 5 bases from V and 5 bases from J, the junction contained 7 bases not matched to a gene. The CDR3 is made up of 15 amino acids. Germline CDR1 and CDR2: SEHNR and FQNEAQ (reference sequence). CDR3 region: CASSLNGQGHNEQFF. CDR3 sequence (DNA): TGTGCCAGCAGCCTGAACGGACAGGGGCACAATGAGCAGTTCTTC. Full variable domain (outside the CDR3, taken from reference TRBV7-9 and TRBJ2-1): DTGVSQNPRHKITKRGQNVTFRCDPISEHNRLYWYRQTLGQGPEFLTYFQNEAQLEKSRLLSDRFSAERPKGSFSTLEIQRTEQGDSAMYLCASSLNGQGHNEQFFGPGTRLTVL.

This chain joins TRBV9 and TRBJ2-5; 11 nucleotides agree with TRBD1. The CDR3 has 15 amino acids. J gave up 3 bases and V 3 bases, and 4 bases lay outside the gene matches. Germline CDR1 reads SGDLS; CDR2 reads YYNGEE. CDR3 amino acids: CASSARTGGEETQYF. The CDR3, as DNA: TGTGCCAGCAGCGCGCGGACAGGGGGCGAAGAGACCCAGTACTTC. Full variable domain (missing parts from reference TRBV9 and TRBJ2-5): DSGVTQTPKHLITATGQRVTLRCSPRSGDLSVYWYQQSLDQGLQFLIQYYNGEERAKGNILERFSAQQFPDLHSELNLSSLELGDSALYFCASSARTGGEETQYFGPGTRLLVL.

The chain recombines TRBV7-3 with TRBJ2-3; D is undetermined. This CDR3 is 14 amino acids long. V lost 8 bases to trimming and J lost 0 bases, with 12 bases between them. CDR1 is SGHTA and CDR2 is FQGTGA in the germline V gene. CDR3 sequence reads: CASQVGSSTDTQYF. The CDR3 region has the DNA TGTGCCAGCCAGGTGGGGTCTAGCACAGATACGCAGTATTTT.

CDR3 in amino acids: CASSLITAYQETQYF. DNA for the CDR3: TGTGCCAGCAGCCTTATTACGGCGTACCAAGAGACCCAGTACTTC. V is TRBV28 and J is TRBJ2-5; D is ambiguous. Germline V lookup: CDR1 MDHEN, CDR2 SYDVKM. The germline V and J ends were trimmed by 6 bases and 0 bases, with 14 bases remaining between them. The CDR3 totals 15 residues.

The gene calls are TRBV7-9 and TRBJ1-1; D possibly corresponds to TRBD1 (5 bases). This CDR3 has 16 amino acids. V was cut by 4 bases and J by 0 bases, with 15 bases left in between. Germline assignment: CDR1 SEHNR and CDR2 FQNEAQ (reference sequence). The CDR3 sequence is CASSSPGGVVNTEAFF. DNA for the CDR3: TGTGCCAGCAGCTCTCCCGGAGGGGTAGTGAACACTGAAGCTTTCTTT.

J is TRBJ1-4 and V is TRBV5-5; the match to TRBD1 covers 7 bases. V lost 4 bases, J lost 8 bases, and 11 bases stayed unmatched. The CDR3 covers 15 residues. The germline V gene has CDR1 SGHKS and CDR2 YYEKEE (reference sequence). The CDR3 here is CASSPSDREGEKLFF. The DNA for the CDR3 is TGTGCCAGCAGCCCATCAGACAGGGAGGGAGAAAAACTGTTTTTT.

CDR3 nucleotides: TGTGCCAGCAGTTACTGGGGGCTGGGCACTGAAGCTTTCTTT. Its protein product is CASSYWGLGTEAFF. V and J are TRBV6-5 and TRBJ1-1, with D possibly being TRBD1 (6 bases). V shed 1 base and J shed 4 bases, with 10 bases lying between them. From germline, CDR1 is MNHEY and CDR2 SVGAGI. CDR3 length: 14 residues.

The count of this clone is one. The chain uses TRBV19 and TRBJ2-4, with D perhaps given as TRBD1 or TRBD2 (6 bases each). The germline V gene encodes CDR1 LNHDA and CDR2 SQIVND (reference sequence). V was cut by 3 bases and J by 2 bases, with 20 bases left in between. The CDR3 contains 18 residues. CDR3: CASSIIEGGPVTKNIQYF. CDR3 DNA: TGTGCCAGTAGTATTATTGAAGGGGGGCCTGTAACCAAAAACATTCAGTACTTC.

The chain carries TRBV7-9 and TRBJ2-3, with TRBD2 identical over 7 bases. Germline V CDR1 and CDR2: SEHNR, FQNEAQ (reference sequence). CDR3 length: 17 amino acids. Trimming cost V 5 bases and J 5 bases; bases outside gene matches: 16. This chain's CDR3 is CASSPPKAGGRGDTQYF. CDR3 bases: TGTGCCAGCAGCCCACCAAAGGCGGGCGGGAGAGGAGATACGCAGTATTTT. The variable domain in full, completed from reference TRBV7-9 and TRBJ2-3, reads DTGVSQNPRHKITKRGQNVTFRCDPISEHNRLYWYRQTLGQGPEFLTYFQNEAQLEKSRLLSDRFSAERPKGSFSTLEIQRTEQGDSAMYLCASSPPKAGGRGDTQYFGPGTRLTVL.

The chain couples TRBV4-1 to TRBJ2-3; 7 nucleotides match TRBD1. The junction had 7 bases not matched to a gene; V was cut back by 0 bases and J by 4 bases. Germline V gene data show CDR1 as MGHRA and CDR2 as YSYEKL. CDR3 length: 16 residues. CDR3 sequence reads: CASSQEKGAGADTQYF. The DNA for the CDR3 is TGCGCCAGCAGCCAAGAAAAGGGGGCAGGCGCAGATACGCAGTATTTT.

The chain combines TRBV7-2 with TRBJ2-3; D gene ambiguous. V dropped 6 bases and J dropped 1 base, with 14 bases sitting between them. The CDR3 contains 15 residues. In germline, CDR1 is SGHTA, CDR2 FQGNSA. CDR3 DNA: TGTGCCAGCAGTTCCCTAGGTGAGCGCACAGATACGCAGTATTTT. This codes for CASSSLGERTDTQYF.

This clone showed up just once. The chain is built from TRBV27 and TRBJ2-3, with D hard to call. CDR1 is MNHEY and CDR2 is SMNVEV in the germline V gene (reference sequence). V lost 3 bases to trimming and J lost 0 bases, with 10 bases between them. CDR3 length: 15 residues. The CDR3 nucleotides read TGTGCCAGCAGTTTGGGAACCTATAGCACAGATACGCAGTATTTT. This sequence encodes CASSLGTYSTDTQYF.

The V call is TRBV5-4, the J call TRBJ1-2, with TRBD1 matching 7 bases. The CDR3 totals 13 residues. CDR1 and CDR2 (germline): SGHNT, YYREEE (reference sequence). The ends lost 4 bases at V and 7 bases at J; junction bases unmatched: 7. The CDR3 DNA reads as TGTGCCAGCAGCCCAACGACAGGGTTTGGCTACACCTTC. Protein sequence: CASSPTTGFGYTF.

The rearrangement links TRBV18 to TRBJ1-1; 7 positions match TRBD1. CDR3 length: 12 residues. J lost 11 bases, V lost 3 bases, and 6 bases had no gene match. Germline V gives CDR1 KGHSH, CDR2 LQKENI. CDR3 region: CASSPQGEGAFF. CDR3 coding DNA: TGTGCCAGCTCACCGCAGGGGGAAGGGGCTTTCTTT.

CDR3 amino acids: CASRGTGNTEAFF. The CDR3 DNA reads as TGTGCCAGCAGGGGGACAGGGAACACTGAAGCTTTCTTT. The chain carries TRBV6-5 and TRBJ1-1; TRBD1 agrees at 8 bases. Trimming removed 6 bases from V and 1 base from J; junction bases left unmatched: 1. Per the germline V gene, CDR1 is MNHEY and CDR2 is SVGAGI. The CDR3 is 13 residues long.

The chain recombines TRBV4-2 with TRBJ2-2; TRBD1 might be the D (6 bases). Trimming stripped 1 base from V and 5 bases from J, with 20 bases between. The V gene's germline CDR1 is LGHNA and CDR2 YNFKEQ. This CDR3 spans 18 amino acids. The CDR3: CASSQGGLRDTQTGELFF. In DNA form, the CDR3 reads TGTGCCAGCAGCCAAGGGGGATTACGGGACACCCAGACCGGGGAGCTGTTTTTT.

J is TRBJ1-1 and V is TRBV15; D remains unclear. The CDR3 extends over 16 amino acids. With 0 bases removed from V and 3 bases from J, the gap between germline ends came to 14 bases. Germline V gives CDR1 LNHNV, CDR2 YYDKDF (reference sequence). The CDR3 DNA is TGTGCCACCAGCAGAGATGGATGGGAGACGTACACTGAAGCTTTCTTT. Encoded protein: CATSRDGWETYTEAFF.

The rearrangement joins TRBV5-1 to TRBJ2-3; D may be TRBD1 (5 bases). The CDR3 spans 13 residues. V was cut by 4 bases and J by 2 bases, with 8 bases left in between. Germline loops: CDR1 SGHRS, CDR2 YFSETQ. CDR3 amino acids: CASSPDTTDTQYF. DNA for the CDR3: TGCGCCAGCAGCCCGGACACCACAGATACGCAGTATTTT. Filled out from reference TRBV5-1 and TRBJ2-3, the complete variable domain reads KAGVTQTPRYLIKTRGQQVTLSCSPISGHRSVSWYQQTPGQGLQFLFEYFSETQRNKGNFPGRFSGRQFSNSRSEMNVSTLELGDSALYLCASSPDTTDTQYFGPGTRLTVL.

CDR3 amino acids: CASSTGLVAFIDPGELFF. The CDR3 bases are TGTGCCAGCAGCACCGGACTAGTTGCTTTTATTGATCCCGGGGAGCTGTTTTTT. The chain links TRBV7-9 to TRBJ2-2, with 7 bases identical to TRBD2. With 5 bases clipped from V and 6 bases from J, the junction kept 18 bases outside the gene matches. The CDR3 has 18 amino acids. Germline V lookup: CDR1 SEHNR, CDR2 FQNEAQ (reference sequence).

The rearrangement joins TRBV19 to TRBJ1-2; TRBD1 aligns across 7 bases. The V and J ends lost 4 bases and 8 bases, in that order; junction bases with no gene match: 13. Looked up from germline, CDR1 is LNHDA and CDR2 is SQIVND (reference sequence). This CDR3 spans 15 amino acids. CDR3 DNA sequence: TGTGCCAGTAGTACCCCCTACAGGGGCGCGAGAGGCTACACCTTC. Its translation: CASSTPYRGARGYTF. The variable domain in full, with the rest retrieved from reference TRBV19 and TRBJ1-2, is DGGITQSPKYLFRKEGQNVTLSCEQNLNHDAMYWYRQDPGQGLRLIYYSQIVNDFQKGDIAEGYSVSREKKESFPLTVTSAQKNPTAFYLCASSTPYRGARGYTFGSGTRLTVV.

The rearrangement links TRBV5-1 to TRBJ2-5; 8 bases line up with TRBD2. The CDR3 loop spans 15 amino acids. Germline values: CDR1 SGHRS, CDR2 YFSETQ. V was clipped by 1 base and J by 5 bases; unmatched bases: 7. The CDR3 DNA follows: TGCGCCAGCAGCTTGCCGGGAGGGCCACGGGAGACCCAGTACTTC. Translation: CASSLPGGPRETQYF.

This rearrangement joins TRBV9 to TRBJ2-5, with D perhaps TRBD2 (7 bases). Looked up from germline, CDR1 is SGDLS and CDR2 is YYNGEE. V was pared by 0 bases and J by 4 bases, with 16 bases between. This CDR3 spans 16 amino acids. This CDR3 reads CASSVGGRGARETQYF. The CDR3 region has the DNA TGTGCCAGCAGCGTAGGGGGTCGGGGGGCAAGAGAGACCCAGTACTTC. The variable domain in full, with the rest retrieved from reference TRBV9 and TRBJ2-5, is DSGVTQTPKHLITATGQRVTLRCSPRSGDLSVYWYQQSLDQGLQFLIQYYNGEERAKGNILERFSAQQFPDLHSELNLSSLELGDSALYFCASSVGGRGARETQYFGPGTRLLVL.

The chain employs TRBV18 and TRBJ1-2; no definite D call. V was clipped by 3 bases and J by 7 bases, with 12 bases between them. CDR1 and CDR2 (germline): KGHSH, LQKENI. CDR3 length: 13 residues. The CDR3 DNA reads TGTGCCAGCTCACCTGACACCAGCCGTGGCTACACCTTC. It translates to CASSPDTSRGYTF.

The chain has TRBV9 and TRBJ2-1; D not resolved. V was trimmed by 4 bases and J by 0 bases, leaving 14 bases between them. This CDR3 has 16 amino acids. CDR1 and CDR2 (germline): SGDLS, YYNGEE. The CDR3: CASSYFQSTSYNEQFF. DNA of the CDR3: TGTGCCAGCAGCTACTTTCAGAGTACCTCCTACAATGAGCAGTTCTTC.

The gene calls are TRBV29-1 and TRBJ1-2; 8 bases are shared with TRBD1. Germline V gene data show CDR1 as SQVTM and CDR2 as ANQGSEA. CDR3 length equals 13 residues. The V and J ends lost 2 bases and 4 bases, in that order; junction bases with no gene match: 3. The CDR3 coding sequence is TGCAGCGTTGAAATCAGGGGGCTCTATGGCTACACCTTC. Translated: CSVEIRGLYGYTF.

V gene TRBV27 combines with J gene TRBJ2-2; possible D gene TRBD1, 6 bases. Trimming left V 3 bases short and J 5 bases short, with 13 bases between. Germline loops: CDR1 MNHEY, CDR2 SMNVEV (reference sequence). CDR3 size: 15 residues. For the CDR3, the DNA is TGTGCCAGCAGTTTGGGGCAGGGGTGGACCGGGGAGCTGTTTTTT. Residues: CASSLGQGWTGELFF.

The CDR3 nucleotides read TGTGCCAGCAGGCCCCGCGGGAAAAACATTCAGTACTTC. Protein sequence: CASRPRGKNIQYF. The rearrangement uses TRBV7-6 and TRBJ2-4; the D gene is possibly TRBD2 (5 bases). The ends were cut back, 6 bases at V and 4 bases at J, with 10 bases in the middle. Germline values: CDR1 SGHVS, CDR2 FNYEAQ. CDR3 length: 13 residues. The full variable domain, completed using reference TRBV7-6 and TRBJ2-4, is GAGVSQSPRYKVTKRGQDVALRCDPISGHVSLYWYRQALGQGPEFLTYFNYEAQQDKSGLPNDRFSAERPEGSISTLTIQRTEQRDSAMYRCASRPRGKNIQYFGAGTRLSVL.

This clone was detected a few times. The chain combines TRBV30 with TRBJ2-1; the D is unclear. V was clipped by 1 base and J by 4 bases, with 8 bases between them. This CDR3 comprises 13 residues. Per the germline V gene, CDR1 is GTSNPN and CDR2 is SVGIG (reference sequence). CDR3 nucleotide sequence: TGTGCCTGGAGTGCCGACGATTACAATGAGCAGTTCTTC. It encodes CAWSADDYNEQFF.

This rearrangement joins TRBV19 to TRBJ1-5; perhaps TRBD1 as D (5 bases). CDR1 is LNHDA and CDR2 is SQIVND in the germline V gene (reference sequence). The CDR3 extends over 14 amino acids. Trimming shortened V by 7 bases and J by 4 bases, and 14 bases separated the two germline ends. This CDR3 reads CASTTDSTNQPQHF. The DNA for the CDR3 is TGTGCCAGTACCACTGACAGTACGAATCAGCCCCAGCATTTT.